The rows below give T cell receptor beta chains drawn from one sample of a study of cytotoxic CD8 clonotypes in ibrutinib-treated CLL. Data came from immunoSEQ multiplex PCR; TCRdb stores just in-frame clones and leaves some out. The sample holds around 25,000 clones, around two thirds seen once. This specimen consisted of PBMCs, obtained at disease progression, from a patient treated with ibrutinib. These receptors all come from a human donor with chronic lymphocytic leukemia. Both conserved end residues are part of each CDR3. The D gene is left open where the match is weak. Clone size, where shown, is once, few, many, or a class for clones that have expanded.

clone_size | j_call | d_call | v_call | cdr3_aa | cdr3_nt
NA | TRBJ1-1 | NA | TRBV30 | CASSPGTSKAFF | TGTGCCTCCTCACCAGGGACTTCTAAAGCTTTCTTT
NA | TRBJ2-7 | NA | TRBV7-3 | CASSQAAGPLNEQYF | TGTGCCAGCAGCCAGGCTGCGGGACCCCTCAACGAGCAGTACTTC
NA | TRBJ1-1 | TRBD1 | TRBV5-6 | CASSFDRVNTEAFF | TGTGCCAGCAGCTTTGACAGGGTGAACACTGAAGCTTTCTTT
NA | TRBJ2-2 | NA | TRBV27 | CASGFITGELFF | TGTGCCAGCGGCTTTATTACCGGGGAGCTGTTTTTT
NA | TRBJ1-6 | NA | TRBV7-9 | CASSLDGGSPLHF | TGTGCCAGCAGCTTAGACGGCGGATCACCCCTCCACTTT
NA | TRBJ1-1 | NA | TRBV4-1 | CASRNQGSTEAFF | TGCGCCAGCCGGAACCAGGGCTCCACTGAAGCTTTCTTT
NA | TRBJ1-1 | NA | TRBV27 | CASSLRLGNTEAFF | TGTGCCAGCAGTTTAAGATTAGGGAACACTGAAGCTTTCTTT
NA | TRBJ1-2 | TRBD1 | TRBV4-1 | CASSQGRDSANYGYTF | TGCGCCAGCAGCCAAGGACGGGACAGCGCTAACTATGGCTACACCTTC
NA | TRBJ1-5 | NA | TRBV5-8 | CASSLKGNNQPQHF | TGTGCCAGCAGCTTGAAGGGTAACAATCAGCCCCAGCATTTT
once | TRBJ2-5 | TRBD2 | TRBV2 | CASSELAGGGYQETQYF | TGTGCCAGCAGTGAATTAGCGGGGGGCGGGTACCAAGAGACCCAGTACTTC
few | TRBJ2-7 | TRBD1 | TRBV7-9 | CASSRQGNEQYF | TGTGCCAGCAGTCGACAGGGGAACGAGCAGTACTTC
NA | TRBJ1-1 | NA | TRBV6-4 | CASSPGRGDTEAFF | TGTGCCAGCAGCCCCGGACGGGGGGACACTGAAGCTTTCTTT
NA | TRBJ2-6 | NA | TRBV7-9 | CASSASYAGANVLTF | TGTGCCAGCAGCGCCTCCTACGCTGGGGCCAACGTCCTGACTTTC
NA | TRBJ2-3 | TRBD2 | TRBV7-9 | CASTGAGGPDTQYF | TGTGCCAGCACCGGGGCGGGGGGGCCAGATACGCAGTATTTT
NA | TRBJ2-5 | TRBD1 | TRBV5-6 | CASSSGQGAWETQYF | TGTGCCAGCAGCTCGGGACAGGGGGCTTGGGAGACCCAGTACTTC
NA | TRBJ1-1 | NA | TRBV4-1 | CASSQATLNTEAFF | TGCGCCAGCAGCCAGGCGACACTGAACACTGAAGCTTTCTTT
NA | TRBJ1-2 | NA | TRBV6-5 | CASSYSLGYGYTF | TGTGCCAGCAGTTACTCCCTAGGGTATGGCTACACCTTC
NA | TRBJ2-7 | NA | TRBV14 | CASSPQGITYEQYF | TGTGCCAGCAGCCCCCAAGGGATAACCTACGAGCAGTACTTC
NA | TRBJ1-2 | TRBD1 | TRBV30 | CAWSPTGRSYGYTF | TGTGCCTGGAGTCCGACAGGGAGAAGCTATGGCTACACCTTC
NA | TRBJ1-6 | TRBD1 | TRBV2 | CASDDRASYNSPLHF | TGTGCCAGCGACGACAGGGCCTCCTATAATTCACCCCTCCACTTT
once | TRBJ2-7 | TRBD1 | TRBV19 | CASSTDHGQGAYEQYF | TGTGCCAGTAGTACCGATCATGGACAGGGAGCCTACGAGCAGTACTTC
NA | TRBJ1-2 | NA | TRBV5-4 | CASSLDNYGYTF | TGTGCCAGCAGCTTGGATAACTATGGCTACACCTTC
few | TRBJ2-1 | NA | TRBV4-1 | CASSQGSPEQFF | TGCGCCAGCAGCCAAGGGAGTCCTGAGCAGTTCTTC
medium-sized | TRBJ2-7 | TRBD1 | TRBV5-5 | CASSPPGQGVYEQYF | TGTGCCAGCAGTCCGCCGGGACAGGGGGTCTACGAGCAGTACTTC
few | TRBJ2-1 | NA | TRBV7-9 | CASTWNEQFF | TGTGCCAGCACGTGGAATGAGCAGTTCTTC
NA | TRBJ2-7 | NA | TRBV10-1 | CASSEGGGPDEQYF | TGCGCCAGCAGTGAGGGTGGGGGTCCGGACGAGCAGTACTTC
NA | TRBJ2-7 | NA | TRBV4-1 | CASSQDIGYYEQYF | TGCGCCAGCAGCCAAGATATTGGGTACTACGAGCAGTACTTC
NA | TRBJ2-7 | NA | TRBV29-1 | CSVQFSSSSYEQYF | TGCAGCGTCCAGTTTTCATCTAGCTCCTACGAGCAGTACTTC
NA | TRBJ2-1 | NA | TRBV20-1 | CSATLANEQFF | TGCAGTGCAACACTAGCCAATGAGCAGTTCTTC